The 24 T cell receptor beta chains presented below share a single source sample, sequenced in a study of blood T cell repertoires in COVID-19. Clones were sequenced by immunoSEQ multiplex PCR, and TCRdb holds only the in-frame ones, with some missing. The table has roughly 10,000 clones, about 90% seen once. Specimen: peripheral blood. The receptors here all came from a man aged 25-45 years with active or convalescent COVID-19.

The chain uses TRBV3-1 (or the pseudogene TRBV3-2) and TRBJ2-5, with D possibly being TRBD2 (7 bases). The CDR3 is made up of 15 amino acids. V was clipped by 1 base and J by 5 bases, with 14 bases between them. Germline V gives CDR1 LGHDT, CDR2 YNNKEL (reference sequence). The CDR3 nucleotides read TGTGCCAGCAGCCAAGGCGGGGGCCCCGCGGAGACCCAGTACTTC. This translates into CASSQGGGPAETQYF.

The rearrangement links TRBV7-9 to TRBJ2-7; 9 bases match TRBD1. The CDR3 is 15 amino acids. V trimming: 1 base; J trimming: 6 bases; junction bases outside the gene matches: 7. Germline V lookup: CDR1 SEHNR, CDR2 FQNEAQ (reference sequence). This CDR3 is CASSLGTGERAEQYF. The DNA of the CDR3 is TGTGCCAGCAGCTTAGGGACAGGGGAGAGAGCCGAGCAGTACTTC.

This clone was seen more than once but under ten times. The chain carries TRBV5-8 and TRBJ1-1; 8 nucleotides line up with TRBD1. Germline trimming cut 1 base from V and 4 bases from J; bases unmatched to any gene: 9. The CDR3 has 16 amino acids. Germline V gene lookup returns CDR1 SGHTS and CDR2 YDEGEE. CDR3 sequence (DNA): TGTGCCAGCAGCTTGAGACAGGGGAATTGGATCACTGAAGCTTTCTTT. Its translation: CASSLRQGNWITEAFF.

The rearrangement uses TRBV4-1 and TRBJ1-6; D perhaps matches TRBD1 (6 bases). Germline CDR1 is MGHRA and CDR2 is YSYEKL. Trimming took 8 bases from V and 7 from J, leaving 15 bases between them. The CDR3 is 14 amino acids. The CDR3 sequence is CASRQVGGNSPLHF. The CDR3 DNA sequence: TGCGCCAGCCGACAGGTTGGGGGAAATTCACCCCTCCACTTT.

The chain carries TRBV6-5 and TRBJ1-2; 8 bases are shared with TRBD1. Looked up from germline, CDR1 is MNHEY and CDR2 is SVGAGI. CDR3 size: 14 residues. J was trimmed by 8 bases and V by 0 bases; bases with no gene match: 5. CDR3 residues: CASSYSTGARGYTF. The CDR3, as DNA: TGTGCCAGCAGTTACTCGACAGGGGCGCGGGGCTACACCTTC.

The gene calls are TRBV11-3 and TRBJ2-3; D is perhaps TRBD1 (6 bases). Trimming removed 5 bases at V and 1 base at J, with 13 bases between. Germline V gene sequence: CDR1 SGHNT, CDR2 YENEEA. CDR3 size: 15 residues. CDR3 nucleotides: TGTGCCAGCAGCCCAAACAGGGCCGGCACAGATACGCAGTATTTT. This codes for CASSPNRAGTDTQYF.

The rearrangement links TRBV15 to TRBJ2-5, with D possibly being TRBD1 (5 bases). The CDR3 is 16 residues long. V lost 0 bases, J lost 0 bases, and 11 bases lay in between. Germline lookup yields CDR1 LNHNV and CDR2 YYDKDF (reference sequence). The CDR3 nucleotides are TGTGCCACCAGCAGAGATCTTTCAGGGTACCAAGAGACCCAGTACTTC. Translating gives CATSRDLSGYQETQYF.

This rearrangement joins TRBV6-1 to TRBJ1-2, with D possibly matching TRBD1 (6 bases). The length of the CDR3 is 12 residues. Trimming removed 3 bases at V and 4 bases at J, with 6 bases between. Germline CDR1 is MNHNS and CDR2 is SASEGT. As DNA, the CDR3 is TGTGCCAGCAGTGACAGGGGCTATGGCTACACCTTC. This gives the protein CASSDRGYGYTF.

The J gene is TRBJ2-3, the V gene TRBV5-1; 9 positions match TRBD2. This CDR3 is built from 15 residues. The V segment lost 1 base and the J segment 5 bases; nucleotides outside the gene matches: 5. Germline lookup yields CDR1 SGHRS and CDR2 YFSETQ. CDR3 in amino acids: CASSLIAGAKDTQYF. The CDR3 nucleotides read TGCGCCAGCAGCTTGATAGCGGGGGCGAAAGATACGCAGTATTTT.

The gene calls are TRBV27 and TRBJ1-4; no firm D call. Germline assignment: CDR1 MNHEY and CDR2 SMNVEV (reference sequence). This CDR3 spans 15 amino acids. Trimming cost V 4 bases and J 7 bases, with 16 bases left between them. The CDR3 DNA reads TGTGCCAGCAGTTCCTTCCCGGGAGTTGGTGAAAAACTGTTTTTT. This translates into CASSSFPGVGEKLFF.

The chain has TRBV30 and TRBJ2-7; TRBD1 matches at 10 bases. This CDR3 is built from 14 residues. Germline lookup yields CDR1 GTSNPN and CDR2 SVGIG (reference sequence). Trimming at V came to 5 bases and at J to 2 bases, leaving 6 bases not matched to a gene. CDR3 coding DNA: TGTGCCTGGGGCTTCGGACAGGGGGCCTACGAGCAGTACTTC. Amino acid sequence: CAWGFGQGAYEQYF.

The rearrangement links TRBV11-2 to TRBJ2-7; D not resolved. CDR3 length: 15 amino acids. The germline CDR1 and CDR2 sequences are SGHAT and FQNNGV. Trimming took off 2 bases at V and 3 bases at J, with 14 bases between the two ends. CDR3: CASSLKETVLYEQYV. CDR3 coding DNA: TGTGCCAGCAGCTTAAAGGAGACGGTCCTCTACGAGCAGTACGTC.

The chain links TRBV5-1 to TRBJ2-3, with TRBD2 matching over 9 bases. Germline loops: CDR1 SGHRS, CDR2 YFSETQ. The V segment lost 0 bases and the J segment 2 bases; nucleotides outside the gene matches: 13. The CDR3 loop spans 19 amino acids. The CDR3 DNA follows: TGCGCCAGCAGCTTGGTCCGTACGAGGTCTAGCGGGGCCACAGATACGCAGTATTTT. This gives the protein CASSLVRTRSSGATDTQYF.

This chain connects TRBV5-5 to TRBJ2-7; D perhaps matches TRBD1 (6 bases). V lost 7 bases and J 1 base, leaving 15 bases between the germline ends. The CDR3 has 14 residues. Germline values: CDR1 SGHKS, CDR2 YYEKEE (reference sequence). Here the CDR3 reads CASCQRTDSYEQYV. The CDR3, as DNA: TGTGCCAGCTGCCAAAGGACAGATTCCTACGAGCAGTACGTC.

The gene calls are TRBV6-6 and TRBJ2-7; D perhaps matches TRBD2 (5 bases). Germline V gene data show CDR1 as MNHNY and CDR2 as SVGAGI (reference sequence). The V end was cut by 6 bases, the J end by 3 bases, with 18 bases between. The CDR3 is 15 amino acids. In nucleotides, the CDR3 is TGTGCCAGCAGGCCCGCCAGGATGGGAGTCTACGAGCAGTACGTC. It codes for CASRPARMGVYEQYV.

The CDR3 DNA reads TGCGCCAGCAGTCAAGGGTGGGGACAGATCCAACTCACTACCTACGAGCAGTACGTC. It translates to CASSQGWGQIQLTTYEQYV. This sequence joins TRBV23-1 and TRBJ2-7; TRBD1 agrees at 7 bases. TRBV23-1 carries the ORF label, with uncertain function. The CDR3 is made up of 19 amino acids. Losses at the gene ends were 2 bases for V and 2 bases for J; bases not matched to a gene: 18.

The CDR3: CASGLDPAVGAHNYGYTF. CDR3 DNA: TGTGCTAGTGGTTTGGACCCGGCTGTGGGGGCGCATAACTATGGCTACACCTTC. The chain links TRBV12-5 to TRBJ1-2; possible D gene TRBD1, 6 bases. This CDR3 contains 18 residues. Trimming pared 1 base from V and 1 base from J, leaving 19 bases between. CDR1 LGHNT and CDR2 FRNRAP come from the germline V gene. Filled out from reference TRBV12-5 and TRBJ1-2, the complete variable domain reads DARVTQTPRHKVTEMGQEVTMRCQPILGHNTVFWYRQTMMQGLELLAYFRNRAPLDDSGMPKDRFSAEMPDATLATLKIQPSEPRDSAVYFCASGLDPAVGAHNYGYTFGSGTRLTVV.

CDR3 region: CASTQGYETQYF. The CDR3 DNA reads as TGTGCCAGCACCCAGGGATACGAGACCCAGTACTTC. This chain uses TRBV7-2 with TRBJ2-5; D might be TRBD1 (5 bases). Germline values: CDR1 SGHTA, CDR2 FQGNSA. The CDR3 runs 12 residues. V was clipped by 7 bases and J by 5 bases, with 11 bases between them.

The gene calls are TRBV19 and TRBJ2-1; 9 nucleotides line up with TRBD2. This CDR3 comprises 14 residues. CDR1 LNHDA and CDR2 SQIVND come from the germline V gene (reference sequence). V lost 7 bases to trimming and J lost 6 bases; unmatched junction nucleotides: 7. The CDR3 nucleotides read TGTGCCAGTACGCGGGGGGGACTCGGCAATGAGCAGTTCTTC. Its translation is CASTRGGLGNEQFF.

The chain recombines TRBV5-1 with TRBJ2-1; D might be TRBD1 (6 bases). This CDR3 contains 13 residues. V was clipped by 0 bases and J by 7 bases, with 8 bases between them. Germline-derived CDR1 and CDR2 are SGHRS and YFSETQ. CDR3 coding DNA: TGCGCCAGCAGCTTGGGGACAGAAAATGAGCAGTTCTTC. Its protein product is CASSLGTENEQFF.

CDR3: CASSLRGETGTEAFF. The DNA of the CDR3 is TGTGCCAGCAGTCTACGGGGAGAAACTGGCACTGAAGCTTTCTTT. The chain joins TRBV27 to TRBJ1-1; unclear D gene. Germline V CDR1 and CDR2: MNHEY, SMNVEV (reference sequence). Trimming left V 5 bases short and J 4 bases short, with 17 bases between. This CDR3 is built from 15 residues.

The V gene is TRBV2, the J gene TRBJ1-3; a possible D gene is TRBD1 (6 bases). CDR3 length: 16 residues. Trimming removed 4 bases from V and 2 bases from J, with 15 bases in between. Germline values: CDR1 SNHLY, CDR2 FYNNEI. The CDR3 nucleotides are TGTGCCAGCAGTGGTTACCAGGGGCGCCCTGGAAACACCATATATTTT. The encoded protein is CASSGYQGRPGNTIYF.

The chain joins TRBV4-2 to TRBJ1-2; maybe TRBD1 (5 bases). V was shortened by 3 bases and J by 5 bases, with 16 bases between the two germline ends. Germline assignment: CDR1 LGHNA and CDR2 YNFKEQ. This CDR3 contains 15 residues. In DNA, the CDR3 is TGTGCCAGCAGCCAGGGGGAGGCGGGGGATTATGGCTACACCTTC. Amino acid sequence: CASSQGEAGDYGYTF.

CDR3 protein: CSAIEGSEYGYTF. CDR3 nucleotides: TGCAGCGCTATTGAGGGAAGTGAGTATGGCTACACCTTC. J is TRBJ1-2 and V is TRBV29-1, with unresolved D. V gave up 7 bases and J gave up 5 bases, with 17 bases separating them. Germline CDR1 and CDR2: SQVTM and ANQGSEA. The CDR3 is 13 amino acids.